Below, 5 T cell receptor beta chains from the same sample are listed, as sequenced in a study of T cell responses to AZD1222 COVID-19 vaccine. The assay was immunoSEQ multiplex PCR, and TCRdb's table has in-frame clones only and misses some. Altogether 120,000 or so clones are present, 90% being singletons, with the ten largest covering 4% to 5.5%. Sequenced material: peripheral blood, taken on day 0 of MenACWY control vaccination. The receptors stem from an adult in good health.

Here the CDR3 reads CASSLVGTEPGELFF. DNA for the CDR3: TGTGCCAGCAGCTTAGTTGGGACTGAACCCGGGGAGCTGTTTTTT. V and J are TRBV7-2 and TRBJ2-2; a weak D match, TRBD2 (6 bases). V shed 1 base and J shed 6 bases, with 12 bases lying between them. CDR1 and CDR2 (germline): SGHTA, FQGNSA. CDR3 length: 15 residues.

V usage is TRBV28 and J usage is TRBJ2-1, with D possibly TRBD2 on 6 matching bases. Looked up from germline, CDR1 is MDHEN and CDR2 is SYDVKM. Trimming pared 6 bases from V and 8 bases from J, leaving 26 bases between. The CDR3 loop spans 17 amino acids. The CDR3 sequence: CASSPHVMTRSLYEQFF. Here the CDR3 DNA reads TGTGCCAGCAGCCCCCATGTTATGACTAGGTCCTTGTATGAGCAGTTCTTC.

The chain joins TRBV15 to TRBJ2-1; 8 bases fit TRBD1. The CDR3 length is 16 residues. Germline V gene lookup returns CDR1 LNHNV and CDR2 YYDKDF (reference sequence). The V and J ends lost 0 bases and 8 bases, in that order; junction bases with no gene match: 9. The CDR3 nucleotides read TGTGCCACCAGCAGAGATCCAACAGGGGGGTTGGATGAGCAGTTCTTC. It codes for CATSRDPTGGLDEQFF.

A word on this clone: One junction end disagrees with the germline gene, perhaps due to a read error. The chain joins TRBV9 to TRBJ2-3; tentatively, D is TRBD1 or TRBD2 (6 bases each). Germline CDR1 is SGDLS and CDR2 is YYNGEE. The CDR3 totals 16 residues. DNA of the CDR3: TGTGCCAGTAGCGCAGGGGTCGGCGGGGGCACAGATACGCAGTATTTT. Translating it yields CASSAGVGGGTDTQYF.

The V and J genes are TRBV19 and TRBJ2-3, with 13 bases aligning to TRBD2. The CDR3 sequence is 16 residues long. V lost 6 bases, J lost 5 bases, and 8 bases stayed unmatched. Per the germline V gene, CDR1 is LNHDA and CDR2 is SQIVND (reference sequence). CDR3 amino acids: CASRTTSGRAKDTQYF. CDR3 DNA: TGTGCCAGTAGAACAACTAGCGGGAGGGCTAAAGATACGCAGTATTTT.